This T cell receptor (beta chain) came from a study of Ad26.COV2.S vaccination and SARS-CoV-2 variants. Study-wide results and limits: The study found higher spike-specific TCR breadth in vaccine than placebo recipients.

V lost 6 bases to trimming and J lost 2 bases, with 10 bases between them. The CDR3 covers 14 residues. Germline values: CDR1 ENHRY, CDR2 SYGVKD. Only in-frame clones appear in the TCRdb table, and some are missing; sequencing was by immunoSEQ multiplex PCR. In the table there are 400,000 to 450,000 clones, over 75% of which are singletons. Treatment in this sample: about 20 received Ad26.COV2.S at low or high dose, single or two shots; about five received placebo; per-sample allocation not given. Sampling was performed 63 days after the first vaccine or placebo injection. Worth noting for this clone: The antigen is not known.

The source was peripheral blood, collected in a trial of Ad26.COV2.S vaccine versus placebo. The chain joins TRBV10-3 to TRBJ2-2; D perhaps matches TRBD1 (5 bases). The sequence was obtained from a person between 18 and 59 years old who received the Ad26.COV2.S COVID-19 vaccine or a placebo. CDR3 nucleotide sequence: TGTGCCATCAGCTCAGGGCCCAACACCGGGGAGCTGTTTTTT. This encodes CAISSGPNTGELFF.